Presented here are 4 T cell receptor beta chains from one specimen sequenced in a study of identifying expanded T cells in peripheral blood. Sequenced by immunoSEQ multiplex PCR; TCRdb stores in-frame clones only, minus some. The top ten clones hold approximately 15% of a sample with 45,000 to 75,000 clones, about 85% of them seen once. Material: blood. These receptors came from a person aged 18 to 75 in good health.

In this sample, this clone turned up a few times. The chain is built from TRBV6-5 and TRBJ1-5; 9 bases map to TRBD1. Looked up from germline, CDR1 is MNHEY and CDR2 is SVGAGI. The CDR3 sequence is 15 residues long. V was clipped by 6 bases and J by 0 bases; unmatched bases: 3. The CDR3 sequence: CASRRDRASNQPQHF. The DNA of the CDR3 is TGTGCCAGCAGACGGGACAGGGCTAGCAATCAGCCCCAGCATTTT.

The chain recombines TRBV18 with TRBJ1-3; D is perhaps TRBD1 (5 bases). Germline-derived CDR1 and CDR2 are KGHSH and LQKENI. The CDR3 covers 14 residues. V was pared by 4 bases and J by 0 bases, with 7 bases between. As DNA, the CDR3 is TGTGCCAGCTCACTGGACATCTCTGGAAACACCATATATTTT. Its translation: CASSLDISGNTIYF.

CDR3 DNA sequence: TGTGCCAGTAGAGTTGGACAGGGCGGTGGCTACACCTTC. Translated: CASRVGQGGGYTF. The genes are TRBV19 and TRBJ1-2, with 8 bases aligning to TRBD1. CDR1 LNHDA and CDR2 SQIVND come from the germline V gene (reference sequence). The CDR3 spans 13 residues. The V segment lost 6 bases and the J segment 7 bases; nucleotides outside the gene matches: 7.

Notes on this clone: The sample carries other DNA sequences with the same CDR3. The chain recombines TRBV18 with TRBJ1-1, with 8 positions matching TRBD1. The CDR3 totals 14 residues. Germline V lookup: CDR1 KGHSH, CDR2 LQKENI. Trimming at V came to 5 bases and at J to 1 base, leaving 3 bases not matched to a gene. The DNA of the CDR3 is TGTGCCAGCTCATCCCAGGGGGCGAACACTGAAGCTTTCTTT. This translates into CASSSQGANTEAFF.